One T cell receptor (beta chain) is described in this entry. The time point here: pretreatment peripheral blood. The CDR3 is 15 residues long. Germline V gives CDR1 SGDLS, CDR2 YYNGEE. V lost 4 bases and J lost 3; bases outside the gene matches: 5. The assay was immunoSEQ multiplex PCR, and TCRdb's table has in-frame clones only and misses some. The sample includes nearly 45,000 clones, about 88% seen only once; the top ten take roughly 25%. The sample originates from a study of PD-L1 blockade in urothelial cancer. The receptor's source is a donor at least 40 years old with urothelial cancer. The source material was PBMCs, sampled around atezolizumab (anti-PD-L1) treatment. The genes are TRBV9 and TRBJ2-2; 8 nucleotides agree with TRBD2. The CDR3 DNA is TGTGCCAGCAGCCAAACTAGCGGCCACACCGGGGAGCTGTTTTTT. Protein: CASSQTSGHTGELFF.